This is a list of T cell receptor beta chains from one sample in a study of response to subunit inactivated influenza vaccine. From the RT-PCR reads, TCRdb called clonotypes with MiXCR, one entry per CDR3 protein. This sample has some 500,000 distinct CDR3 sequences, with approximately 15% found just once. The sample consisted of CD4+ T cells sorted from PBMCs, taken less than 30 months after vaccination. The receptor set was obtained from a man in his fifties or sixties who received an inactivated influenza vaccine. Each CDR3 is given with its conserved first and last residue. A D gene is named only where the DNA matches it firmly. Some rows mark clone size as missing; the rest say once, few, many or name a class of expanded clone.

size: -; V: TRBV10-3; length: 17; D: -; J: TRBJ1-3; CDR3: CAISAVARAHSGNTIYF; DNA: TGTGCCATCAGTGCGGTCGCCAGGGCACACTCTGGAAACACCATATATTTT
size: few; V: TRBV5-6; length: 15; D: TRBD1; J: TRBJ1-2; CDR3: CASSWAGQGFHGYTF; DNA: TGTGCCAGCAGCTGGGCGGGACAGGGGTTTCATGGCTACACCTTC
size: -; V: TRBV11-1; length: 16; D: -; J: TRBJ2-6; CDR3: CASSSTVNSGANVLTF; DNA: TGTGCCAGCAGTTCGACGGTAAACTCTGGGGCCAACGTCCTGACTTTC
size: few; V: TRBV5-1; length: 9; D: -; J: TRBJ2-5; CDR3: CAWQETQYF; DNA: TGCGCCTGGCAGGAGACCCAGTACTTC
size: few; V: TRBV18; length: 18; D: -; J: TRBJ2-1; CDR3: CASSPLPPGQFSLNEQFF; DNA: TGTGCCAGCTCACCCCTCCCCCCGGGCCAGTTTTCGCTCAATGAGCAGTTCTTC
size: -; V: TRBV3-1; length: 12; D: TRBD1; J: TRBJ2-7; CDR3: CASSPRGNEQYF; DNA: TGTGCCAGCAGTCCCAGGGGGAACGAGCAGTACTTC
size: few; V: TRBV25-1; length: 16; D: -; J: TRBJ1-4; CDR3: CASSPLTGATNEKLFF; DNA: TGTGCCAGCAGTCCACTTACGGGAGCAACTAATGAAAAACTGTTTTTT
size: -; V: TRBV20-1; length: 15; D: -; J: TRBJ2-2; CDR3: CSAPRLRENTGELFF; DNA: TGCAGTGCCCCCAGGTTGCGGGAGAACACCGGGGAGCTGTTTTTT
size: few; V: TRBV6-2/TRBV6-3; length: 13; D: -; J: TRBJ1-5; CDR3: CASRDSRNQPQHF; DNA: TGTGCCAGCCGAGACAGTCGCAATCAGCCCCAGCATTTT
size: -; V: TRBV6-5; length: 14; D: -; J: TRBJ2-2; CDR3: CASSYSTATGELFF; DNA: TGTGCCAGCAGTTACTCGACAGCCACCGGGGAGCTGTTTTTT
size: -; V: TRBV7-2; length: 15; D: TRBD1; J: TRBJ2-7; CDR3: CASSPRGFSSYEQYF; DNA: TGTGCCAGCAGCCCCAGGGGGTTTAGCTCCTACGAGCAGTACTTC
size: -; V: TRBV3-1; length: 13; D: -; J: TRBJ2-1; CDR3: CASSQGQAAEQFF; DNA: TGTGCCAGCAGCCAAGGTCAAGCAGCTGAGCAGTTCTTC
size: many; V: TRBV6-5; length: 15; D: TRBD1; J: TRBJ1-1; CDR3: CASSYQGASNTEAFF; DNA: TGTGCCAGCAGTTACCAGGGGGCATCCAACACTGAAGCTTTCTTT
size: -; V: TRBV19; length: 16; D: -; J: TRBJ2-2; CDR3: CASSPAGTLIPGELFF; DNA: TGTGCCAGTAGTCCCGCCGGGACATTAATTCCCGGGGAGCTGTTTTTT
size: many; V: TRBV7-2; length: 13; D: TRBD2; J: TRBJ2-5; CDR3: CASSVGGAETQYF; DNA: TGTGCCAGCAGCGTCGGGGGGGCGGAGACCCAGTACTTC
size: once; V: TRBV5-5; length: 12; D: -; J: TRBJ1-2; CDR3: CASSLEQASYTF; DNA: TGTGCCAGCAGCTTAGAGCAGGCGAGCTACACCTTC